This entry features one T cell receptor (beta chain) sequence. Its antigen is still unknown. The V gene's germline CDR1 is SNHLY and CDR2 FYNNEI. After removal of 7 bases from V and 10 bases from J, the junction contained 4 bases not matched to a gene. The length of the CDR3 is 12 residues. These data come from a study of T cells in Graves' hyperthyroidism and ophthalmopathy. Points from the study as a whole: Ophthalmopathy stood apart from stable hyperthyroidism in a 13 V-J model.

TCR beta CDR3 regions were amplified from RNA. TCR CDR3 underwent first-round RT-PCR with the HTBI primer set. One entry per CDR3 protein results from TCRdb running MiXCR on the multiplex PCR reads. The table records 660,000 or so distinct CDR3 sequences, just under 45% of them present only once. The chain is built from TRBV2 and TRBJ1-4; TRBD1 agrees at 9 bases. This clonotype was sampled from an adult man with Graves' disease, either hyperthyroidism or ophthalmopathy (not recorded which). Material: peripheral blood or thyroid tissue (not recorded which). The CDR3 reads CASIEDRGKLFF. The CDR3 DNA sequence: TGTGCCAGCATCGAGGACAGGGGAAAACTGTTTTTT.